This T cell receptor (beta chain) is drawn from a study of OX40 agonist ivuxolimab in advanced cancers. V shed 2 bases and J shed 3 bases, with 14 bases lying between them. This CDR3 spans 15 amino acids. CDR1 MNHEY and CDR2 SMNVEV come from the germline V gene (reference sequence). The table came from immunoSEQ multiplex PCR; TCRdb's copy has only in-frame clones and leaves some out. The sample lists more than 15,000 clones, roughly 78% occurring once. The chain recombines TRBV27 with TRBJ2-7, with D perhaps assigned TRBD1 or TRBD2 (5 bases each). The source is an adult with an advanced solid tumor such as melanoma, head and neck, liver or kidney cancer. Here the sequenced sample was CD4+ or CD8+ T cells sorted from blood, taken in a trial of the OX40 agonist ivuxolimab. This chain's CDR3 is CASSLKWGTIYEQYF. The CDR3 DNA sequence: TGTGCCAGCAGTTTAAAGTGGGGGACGATCTACGAGCAGTACTTC.